The TCR beta chain described here comes from a study of T cells in Graves' hyperthyroidism and ophthalmopathy. The CDR3 runs 12 residues. Germline lookup yields CDR1 DFQATT and CDR2 SNEGSKA (reference sequence). V trimming: 6 bases; J trimming: 9 bases; junction bases outside the gene matches: 8. The diagnostic basis comprised clinical symptoms, serum thyroxine and TRAb, thyroid ultrasound and orbital computed tomography. This clonotype came up many times. Its target is not known. General observations from the study: Researchers found most expanded thyroid clonotypes above 0.001 in blood as well.

RNA transcripts provided the source from which TCR beta CDR3 regions were amplified. The study used the HTBI primer set for a first-round RT-PCR of the TCR CDR3. TCRdb used MiXCR to reprocess the multiplex PCR reads, holding one entry per CDR3 protein. The sample lists 500,000 or so distinct CDR3 sequences, roughly 15% occurring once. The clonotype originates from a woman in her thirties with Graves' ophthalmopathy. This chain links TRBV20-1 with TRBJ2-1, with 7 bases fitting TRBD1. Sequenced material: blood. The CDR3: CSASDREVEQFF. CDR3 DNA sequence: TGCAGTGCAAGCGACAGGGAAGTTGAGCAGTTCTTC.